The T cell receptor beta chain under discussion was sequenced for a study of lymphopenia after photon versus proton radiotherapy (dated by TCRdb to the late 2010s). Some background on the complete study: The immunological effects of photon versus proton radiation therapy were compared in patients with gastrointestinal tumors who developed high-grade lymphopenia. The cohort included approximately 18 patients with gastrointestinal tumors who developed lymphopenia after receiving either photon or proton therapy. The study was designed to characterize how the impact on the immune system differs between the two radiation modalities. Overall study results and their limits: Across the cohort, a larger post-nadir drop in TCR diversity was inversely correlated with overall survival time among patients who died. The survival association was assessed only in patients who died, and the authors presented better survival with proton therapy as a possibility rather than a demonstrated result. During treatment, patients who received proton therapy stayed relatively stable, whereas patients who received photon therapy lost naive T cells and TCR diversity and gained effector/memory populations. Once the lymphocyte count had reached its nadir, the repertoires of photon-treated patients showed oligoclonal expansion, particularly of CD8+ Temra cells, and this expansion drove the decline in diversity.

V and J lose 0 bases and 12 bases, and a span of 15 bases separates them. Reading from cysteine to phenylalanine, the CDR3 counts 14 amino acids. The read is trimmed to its CDR3 DNA, 42 bases read in frame from base 1. From the germline V gene, CDR1 is SGHAT and CDR2 is FQNNGV. In the case of this clone: Its specific antigen is unknown. Base quality data are lacking; no much larger clone is found one base away.

Library generation was performed with the immunoSEQ multiplex PCR assay. T cell repertoires were profiled by deep sequencing of rearranged TCR beta loci, alongside multiparametric flow cytometry. The clones in this table, taken by TCRdb from immuneACCESS, are in-frame only. Not every clone is retained; where verified, under half of the shortfall comes from an unresolved V gene, and the cause of the rest is unknown. The sample profile shows approximately 45,000 clones; approximately 83% of them were found once. Approximately 2% of the sample rests with the top ten. The receptor chain draws on TRBV11-2 and TRBJ2-1; the D gene cannot be named for sure. The sequencing here drew on peripheral blood, taken from a patient treated with photon-based radiotherapy. The TCR sequence derives from a man aged 40-50 years with gastric cancer. The DNA sequence is given as TGTGCCAGCAGCTTAGAAGTTATGCCCGAATTGCAGTTCTTC. It translates to CASSLEVMPELQFF.